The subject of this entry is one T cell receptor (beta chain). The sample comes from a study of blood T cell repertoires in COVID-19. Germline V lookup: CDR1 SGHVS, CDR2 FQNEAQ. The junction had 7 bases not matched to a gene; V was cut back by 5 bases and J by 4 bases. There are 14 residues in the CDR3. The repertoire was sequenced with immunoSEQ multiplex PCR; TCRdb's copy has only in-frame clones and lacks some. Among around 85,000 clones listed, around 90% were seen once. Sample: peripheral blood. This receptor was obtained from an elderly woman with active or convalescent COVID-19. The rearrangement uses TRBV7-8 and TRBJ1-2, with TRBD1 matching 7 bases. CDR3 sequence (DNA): TGTGCCAGCAGCGCAGGGCGACAGGGCTATGGCTACACCTTC. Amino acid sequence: CASSAGRQGYGYTF.